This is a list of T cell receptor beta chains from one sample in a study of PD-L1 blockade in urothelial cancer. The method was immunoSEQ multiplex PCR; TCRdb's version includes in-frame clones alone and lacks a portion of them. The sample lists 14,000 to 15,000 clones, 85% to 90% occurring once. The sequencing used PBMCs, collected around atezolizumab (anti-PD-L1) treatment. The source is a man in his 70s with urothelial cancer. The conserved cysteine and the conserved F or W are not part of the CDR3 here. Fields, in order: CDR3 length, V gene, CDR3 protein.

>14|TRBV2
ASRAAQGLSNQPQH
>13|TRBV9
ASSVQGASTYGYT
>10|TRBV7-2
ASSASADTQY
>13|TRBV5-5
ASTQPGHSGNTIY
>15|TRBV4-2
ASSQAILRGPEDTQY
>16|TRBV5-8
ASSFIWGRSGGANEQF
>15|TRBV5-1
ASSLAYSGGGEDTQY
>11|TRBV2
ASSRDSNEKLF
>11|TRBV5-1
ASSATGHYGYT
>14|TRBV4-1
ASSHPTGVTNYGYT
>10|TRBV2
ASRQGPYEQY
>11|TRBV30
AWSSTGFTEAF